The T cell receptor (beta chain) under discussion was sequenced for a study of CD8+CD57+ T cells in acquired aplastic anemia listed by TCRdb under 2018. Study-wide context: Extracted DNA from sorted CD4+ and CD8+ cells averaged around 3.3 ug, ranging from roughly 0.17 to 27.4 ug. CD8+CD57+ expansion was defined as a frequency above the mean frequency observed in healthy subjects.

Turning to this clonotype: Its antigen remains undetermined. One end of the junction fails to match germline, which may point to a read error.

Overall results and qualifications from the work: Between patients and healthy controls, no significant difference in CD8+ Simpson's diversity was found (P=0.060). Around 28 CD8+ CDR3 sequences were found to be shared between patients and controls, but these sequences appeared to be highly expressed in patients and within the immunodominant clones of the patients.

Genomic DNA was used as template for profiling of TCR beta VDJ combinations and CDR3 sequences. An Illumina HiSeq 2000 was used for TCR repertoire sequencing. In the source study's methods: TRBV/TRBJ rearrangement plots, CDR3 size and DJ length profiles, and Simpson's diversity index were used to assess repertoires. The immunodominant clone was defined as the most abundant DNA sequence in deep sequencing data. CDR3 amino acid sequences were checked for sharing between subjects and were compared against published repertoires and the VDJdb database. The public reads were reanalyzed by TCRdb: fastp trimming at Q25, MiXCR alignment, in-frame beta chains only. Each entry merges the rows of one CDR3 protein and shows their most common DNA and genes. These V and J calls are TCRdb output, not the study's own analysis. For this sample there are more than 70,000 distinct CDR3 sequences; 55% to 75% appear just once. The ten largest clones represent roughly 80% of the sample.

Flow cytometry had shown CD8+CD57+ cell expansion in the patients selected for sequencing. All patients had severe acquired aplastic anemia diagnosed by International Study of Aplastic Anemia and Agranulocytosis and Camitta criteria. No therapy had been received by the patients at the time of blood sampling. In the study, sorted CD4+ and CD8+ blood T cells from patients with severe aplastic anemia and from healthy subjects underwent deep sequencing of TCR repertoires. In the USA, patient enrollment took place under clinicaltrials.gov protocols 00001620, 01623167, 00001397, 00071045, 00081523 and 00961064. Ficoll-Paque density gradient centrifugation was used to isolate peripheral blood mononuclear cells. Before DNA extraction, CD4+ and CD8+ T cells were sorted with FACS or magnetic beads. Counted from cysteine to phenylalanine, this CDR3 has 10 amino acids. The retained sequence is limited to the CDR3, 30 bases, with the frame set at the first base. The germline V gene supplies CDR1 SQVTM and CDR2 ANQGSEA.

The TCR sequence derives from a human donor with aplastic anemia. The sequenced sample was sorted CD4+, CD8+, or CD8+CD57+ T cells (not recorded which) from PBMCs. In this chain, TRBV29-1 is recombined with TRBJ2-1; the D gene may be TRBD1 or TRBD2, since each aligns over 5 bases. The nucleotide sequence is given as TGTGGGGGAAGAGGGAATGAGCAGTTCTTC. The translation is CGGRGNEQFF.